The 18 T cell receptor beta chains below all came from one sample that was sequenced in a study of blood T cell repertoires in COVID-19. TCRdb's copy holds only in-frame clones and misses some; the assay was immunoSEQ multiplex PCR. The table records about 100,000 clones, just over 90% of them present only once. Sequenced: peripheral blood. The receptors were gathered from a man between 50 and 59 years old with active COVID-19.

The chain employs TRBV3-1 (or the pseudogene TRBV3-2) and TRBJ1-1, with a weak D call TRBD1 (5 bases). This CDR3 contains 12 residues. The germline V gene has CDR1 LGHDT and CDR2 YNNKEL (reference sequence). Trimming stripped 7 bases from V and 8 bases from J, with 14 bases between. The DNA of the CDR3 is TGTGCCAGCATCGCCGGAAACAGGGAAGCTTTCTTT. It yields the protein CASIAGNREAFF.

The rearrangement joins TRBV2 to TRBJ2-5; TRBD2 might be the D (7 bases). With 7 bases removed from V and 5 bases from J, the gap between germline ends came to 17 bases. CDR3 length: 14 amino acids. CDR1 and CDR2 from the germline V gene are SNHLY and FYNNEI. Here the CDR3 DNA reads TGTGCCAGCAATATACGGGGGGCGGAGGAGACCCAGTACTTC. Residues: CASNIRGAEETQYF.

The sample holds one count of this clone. CDR3 sequence reads: CAWPGETQYF. The CDR3, as DNA: TGTGCCTGGCCGGGAGAGACCCAGTACTTC. The rearrangement uses TRBV30 and TRBJ2-5; no firm D call. V lost 5 bases to trimming and J lost 4 bases, with 5 bases between them. This CDR3 spans 10 amino acids. CDR1 GTSNPN and CDR2 SVGIG come from the germline V gene (reference sequence).

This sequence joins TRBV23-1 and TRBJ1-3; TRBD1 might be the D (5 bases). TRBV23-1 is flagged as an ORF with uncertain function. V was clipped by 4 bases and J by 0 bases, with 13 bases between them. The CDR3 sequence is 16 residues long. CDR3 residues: CASSRGRAPSGNTIYF. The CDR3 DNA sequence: TGCGCCAGCAGTCGGGGCAGGGCCCCCTCTGGAAACACCATATATTTT.

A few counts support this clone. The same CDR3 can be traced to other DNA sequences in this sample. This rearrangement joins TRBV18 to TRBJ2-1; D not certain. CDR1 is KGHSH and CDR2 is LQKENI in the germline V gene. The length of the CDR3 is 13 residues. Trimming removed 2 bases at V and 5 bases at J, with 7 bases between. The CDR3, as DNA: TGTGCCAGCTCACCAGGCCGGGACAATGAGCAGTTCTTC. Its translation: CASSPGRDNEQFF. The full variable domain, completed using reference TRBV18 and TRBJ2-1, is NAGVMQNPRHLVRRRGQEARLRCSPMKGHSHVYWYRQLPEEGLKFMVYLQKENIIDESGMPKERFSAEFPKEGPSILRIQQVVRGDSAAYFCASSPGRDNEQFFGPGTRLTVL.

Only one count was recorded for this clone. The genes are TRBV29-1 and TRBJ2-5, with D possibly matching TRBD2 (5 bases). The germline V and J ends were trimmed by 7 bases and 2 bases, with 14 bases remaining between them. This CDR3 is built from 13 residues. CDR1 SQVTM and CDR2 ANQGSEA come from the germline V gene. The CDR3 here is CSAQTGIQETQYF. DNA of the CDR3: TGCAGCGCCCAGACGGGGATTCAAGAGACCCAGTACTTC.

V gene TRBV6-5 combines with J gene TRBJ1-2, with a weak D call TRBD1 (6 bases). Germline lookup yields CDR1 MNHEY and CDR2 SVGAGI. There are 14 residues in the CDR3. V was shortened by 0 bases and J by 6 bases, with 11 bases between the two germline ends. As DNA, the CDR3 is TGTGCCAGCAGTTACTCGGGCCAGGGGCATGGCTACACCTTC. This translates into CASSYSGQGHGYTF.

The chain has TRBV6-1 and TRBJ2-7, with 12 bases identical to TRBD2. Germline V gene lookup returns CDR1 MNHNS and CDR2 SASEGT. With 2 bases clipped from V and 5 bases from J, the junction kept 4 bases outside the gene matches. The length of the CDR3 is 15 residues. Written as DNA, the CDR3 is TGTGCCAGCAGTGAACTAGCGGGGGGGATGGACGAGCAGTACTTC. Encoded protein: CASSELAGGMDEQYF.

CDR3 coding DNA: TGTGCCAGCAGCGCCGAGTGGGCAGGGGGCATGAACACTGAAGCTTTCTTT. It translates to CASSAEWAGGMNTEAFF. The chain couples TRBV5-5 to TRBJ1-1, with 8 bases identical to TRBD1. Trimming at V came to 4 bases and at J to 0 bases, leaving 11 bases not matched to a gene. Germline V gene sequence: CDR1 SGHKS, CDR2 YYEKEE (reference sequence). The CDR3 sequence is 17 residues long.

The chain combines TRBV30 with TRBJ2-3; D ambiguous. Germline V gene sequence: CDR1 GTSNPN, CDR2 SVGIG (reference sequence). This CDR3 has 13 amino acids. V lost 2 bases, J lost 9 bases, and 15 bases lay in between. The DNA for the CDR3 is TGTGCCTGGAGTTCTGGGCCCTCAGGCACGCAGTATTTT. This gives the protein CAWSSGPSGTQYF. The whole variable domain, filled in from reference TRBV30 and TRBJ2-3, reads SQTIHQWPATLVQPVGSPLSLECTVEGTSNPNLYWYRQAAGRGLQLLFYSVGIGQISSEVPQNLSASRPQDRQFILSSKKLLLSDSGFYLCAWSSGPSGTQYFGPGTRLTVL.

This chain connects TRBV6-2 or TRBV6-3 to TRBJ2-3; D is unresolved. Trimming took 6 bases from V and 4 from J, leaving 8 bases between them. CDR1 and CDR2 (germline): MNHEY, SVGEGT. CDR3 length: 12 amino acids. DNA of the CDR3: TGTGCCAGCAGCCTACCAGCAGATACGCAGTATTTT. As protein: CASSLPADTQYF.

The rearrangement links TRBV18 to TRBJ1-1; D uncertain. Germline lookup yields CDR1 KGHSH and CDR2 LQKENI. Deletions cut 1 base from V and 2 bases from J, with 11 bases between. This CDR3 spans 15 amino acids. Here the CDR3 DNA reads TGTGCCAGCTCACCACTGAACGGACTAAACACTGAAGCTTTCTTT. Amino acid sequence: CASSPLNGLNTEAFF. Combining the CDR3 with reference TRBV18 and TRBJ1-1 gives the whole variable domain NAGVMQNPRHLVRRRGQEARLRCSPMKGHSHVYWYRQLPEEGLKFMVYLQKENIIDESGMPKERFSAEFPKEGPSILRIQQVVRGDSAAYFCASSPLNGLNTEAFFGQGTRLTVV.

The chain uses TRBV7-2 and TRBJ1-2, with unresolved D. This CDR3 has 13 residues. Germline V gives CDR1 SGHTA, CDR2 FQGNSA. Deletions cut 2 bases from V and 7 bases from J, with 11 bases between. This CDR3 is CASSLFIGGGYTF. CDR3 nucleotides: TGTGCCAGCAGCTTATTTATAGGAGGTGGCTACACCTTC. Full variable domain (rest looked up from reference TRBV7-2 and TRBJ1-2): GAGVSQSPSNKVTEKGKDVELRCDPISGHTALYWYRQSLGQGLEFLIYFQGNSAPDKSGLPSDRFSAERTGGSVSTLTIQRTQQEDSAVYLCASSLFIGGGYTFGSGTRLTVV.

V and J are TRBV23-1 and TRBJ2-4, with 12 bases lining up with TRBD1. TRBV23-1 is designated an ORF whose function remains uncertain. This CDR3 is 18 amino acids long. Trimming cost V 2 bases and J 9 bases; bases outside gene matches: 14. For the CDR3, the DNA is TGCGCCAGCAGTCAACAAAGAACGGGACAGGGGGCCGGTGGCATTCAGTACTTC. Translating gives CASSQQRTGQGAGGIQYF.

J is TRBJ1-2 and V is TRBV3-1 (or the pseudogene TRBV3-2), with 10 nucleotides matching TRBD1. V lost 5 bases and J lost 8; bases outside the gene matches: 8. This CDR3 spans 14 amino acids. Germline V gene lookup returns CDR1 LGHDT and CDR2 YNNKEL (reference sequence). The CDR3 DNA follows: TGTGCCAGCAGCGCCCGGGACAGGGGTTTAGGCTACACCTTC. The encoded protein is CASSARDRGLGYTF.

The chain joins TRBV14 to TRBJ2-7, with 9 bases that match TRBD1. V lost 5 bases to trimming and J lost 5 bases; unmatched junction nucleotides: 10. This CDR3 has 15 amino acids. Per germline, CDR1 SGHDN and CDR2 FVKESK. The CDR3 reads CASSLTGTGLHEQYF. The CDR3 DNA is TGTGCCAGCAGCTTAACCGGGACAGGGCTTCACGAGCAGTACTTC.

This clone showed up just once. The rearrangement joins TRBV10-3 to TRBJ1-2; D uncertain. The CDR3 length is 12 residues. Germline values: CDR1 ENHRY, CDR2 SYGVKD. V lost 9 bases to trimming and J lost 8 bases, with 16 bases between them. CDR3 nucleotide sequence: TGTGCCATAACCGCCCCGTCAGGAGGCTACACCTTC. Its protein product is CAITAPSGGYTF.

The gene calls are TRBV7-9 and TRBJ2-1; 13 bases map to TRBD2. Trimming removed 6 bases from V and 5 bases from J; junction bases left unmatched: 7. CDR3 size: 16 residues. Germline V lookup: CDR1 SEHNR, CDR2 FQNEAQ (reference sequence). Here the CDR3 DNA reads TGTGCCAGCAGGGTAGGGACTAGCGGGATACACAATGAGCAGTTCTTC. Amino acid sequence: CASRVGTSGIHNEQFF.